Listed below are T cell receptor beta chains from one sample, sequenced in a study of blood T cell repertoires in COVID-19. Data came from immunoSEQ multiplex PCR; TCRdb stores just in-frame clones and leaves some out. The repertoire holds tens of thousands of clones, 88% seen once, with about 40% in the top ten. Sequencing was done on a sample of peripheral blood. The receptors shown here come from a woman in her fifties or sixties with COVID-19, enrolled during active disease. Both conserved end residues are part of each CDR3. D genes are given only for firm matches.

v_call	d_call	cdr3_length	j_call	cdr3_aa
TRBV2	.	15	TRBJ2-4	CASSAVSGAENIQYF
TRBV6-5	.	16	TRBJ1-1	CASSYSWGVVNTEAFF
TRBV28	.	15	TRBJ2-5	CASSLWRLGGATQYF
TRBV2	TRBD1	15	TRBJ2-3	CASSRGRRVGDTQYF
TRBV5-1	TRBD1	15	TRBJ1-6	CASSSRDRGTSPLHF
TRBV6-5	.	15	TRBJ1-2	CASSSHRDLYIGYTF
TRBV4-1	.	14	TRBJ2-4	CASSPIPGRGIQYF
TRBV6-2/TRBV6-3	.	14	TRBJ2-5	CASSSNSAGETQYF
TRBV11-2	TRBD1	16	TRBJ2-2	CASSPQTGRNTGELFF
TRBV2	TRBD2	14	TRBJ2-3	CASRSGRNTDTQYF
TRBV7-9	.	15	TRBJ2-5	CASSPPTGIQETQYF
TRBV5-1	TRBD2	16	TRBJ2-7	CASSAPGLAGTYEQYF
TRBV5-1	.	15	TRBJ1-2	CASSLNRVIVDGYTF
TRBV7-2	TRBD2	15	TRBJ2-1	CASRPQSGGGNEQFF
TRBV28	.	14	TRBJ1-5	CASTYGREGQPQHF
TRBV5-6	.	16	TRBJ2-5	CASSPDGDFNGETQYF
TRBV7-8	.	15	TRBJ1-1	CASSLSRRRWTEAFF
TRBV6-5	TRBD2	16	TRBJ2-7	CASSYSWSGRGYEQYF
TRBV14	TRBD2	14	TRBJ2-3	CASSQVAGTDTQYF
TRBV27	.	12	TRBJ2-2	CAAAGPAGELFF
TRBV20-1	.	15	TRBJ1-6	CSANEDSRGGSPLHF
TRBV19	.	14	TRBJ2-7	CASSVLTGIYEQYF